This entry describes one T cell receptor beta chain. These data belong to a study of T cell clones after liver transplantation. Sequenced by immunoSEQ multiplex PCR; TCRdb stores in-frame clones only, minus some. The sample gives 75,000 to 95,000 clones, approximately 80% of which show up once; less than 2.5% is in the top ten. Per germline, CDR1 SGHTA and CDR2 FQGNSA. Trimming stripped 5 bases from V and 4 bases from J, with 21 bases between. The CDR3 runs to 16 residues. The source material was CD4+ T cells from blood, sampled around 50 months after liver transplant. The receptor was derived from a human patient who received a liver transplant. Some of the T cells may derive from the graft donor. The V gene is TRBV7-2, the J gene TRBJ2-7; possibly TRBD1 or TRBD2 for D (5 bases each). As DNA, the CDR3 is TGTGCCAGCAGCCAGCTTGAGGGGACCTTAGAGTACGAGCAGTACTTC. This gives the protein CASSQLEGTLEYEQYF. Drawing the rest from reference TRBV7-2 and TRBJ2-7, the complete variable domain is GAGVSQSPSNKVTEKGKDVELRCDPISGHTALYWYRQSLGQGLEFLIYFQGNSAPDKSGLPSDRFSAERTGGSVSTLTIQRTQQEDSAVYLCASSQLEGTLEYEQYFGPGTRLTVT.